This T cell receptor beta chain originates from a study of molecular identifiers for immune sequencing clone quantification. Details on this clonotype: The antigen is undetermined.

General study points: Clones carrying above 20 RNA copies accounted for over 98% of effector molecules, under 1% in naive cells.

TCRdb called the PCR reads again in MiXCR, with one record for every CDR3 protein. This table holds roughly 97,000 distinct CDR3 sequences, around 24% found once. The sequenced sample was naive CD8+ T cells from blood, with Jurkat cell RNA spiked in. As to subset: FACS-sorted CD8+CD4-CCR7+CD45RA+ naive T cells. The TCR sequence derives from a human donor in good health. Some libraries in this study had Jurkat cell RNA spiked in.

CDR3: CASSTQLDSNQPQHF. Written as DNA, the CDR3 is TGTGCCAGCAGTACCCAGTTGGATAGCAATCAGCCCCAGCATTTT. The chain uses TRBV6-1 and TRBJ1-5, with D unclear. This CDR3 comprises 15 residues. The germline CDR1 and CDR2 sequences are MNHNS and SASEGT. V lost 5 bases to trimming and J lost 0 bases, with 11 bases between them.